These 17 T cell receptor beta chains originate from one sample sequenced in a study of blood T cell repertoires in COVID-19. Sequencing used immunoSEQ multiplex PCR; TCRdb keeps in-frame clones, though not all of them. The sample contains under 300,000 clones, almost 90% of which appear only once. Sequencing was carried out using peripheral blood. The receptors here all came from a woman aged 60 to 75 with COVID-19, enrolled during active disease.

This clone was counted a few times. The chain links TRBV14 to TRBJ1-1; D is unclear. V lost 1 base and J 1 base, leaving 10 bases between the germline ends. The CDR3 is made up of 15 amino acids. Germline assignment: CDR1 SGHDN and CDR2 FVKESK. The CDR3 loop is CASSQGAVRNTEAFF. CDR3 nucleotides: TGTGCCAGCAGCCAAGGGGCCGTACGGAACACTGAAGCTTTCTTT. Variable domain in full (rest from reference TRBV14 and TRBJ1-1): EAGVTQFPSHSVIEKGQTVTLRCDPISGHDNLYWYRRVMGKEIKFLLHFVKESKQDESGMPNNRFLAERTGGTYSTLKVQPAELEDSGVYFCASSQGAVRNTEAFFGQGTRLTVV.

The chain links TRBV6-5 to TRBJ2-1, with 8 bases fitting TRBD1. J lost 7 bases, V lost 5 bases, and 7 bases had no gene match. The CDR3 loop spans 14 amino acids. Germline values: CDR1 MNHEY, CDR2 SVGAGI. CDR3 in DNA: TGTGCCAGCAGTAGACAGGGGTTCCCTAATGAGCAGTTCTTC. Amino acids: CASSRQGFPNEQFF.

The chain combines TRBV25-1 with TRBJ2-2; possibly TRBD1 for D (6 bases). The V gene's germline CDR1 is MGHDK and CDR2 SYGVNS. CDR3 length: 15 amino acids. Trimming left V 5 bases short and J 5 bases short, with 15 bases between. The CDR3 is CASSQADRRTGELFF. CDR3 DNA sequence: TGTGCCAGCAGTCAGGCGGACAGACGGACCGGGGAGCTGTTTTTT.

The V and J genes are TRBV29-1 and TRBJ1-2; maybe TRBD1 (6 bases). Germline CDR1 reads SQVTM; CDR2 reads ANQGSEA. Trimming took off 4 bases at V and 8 bases at J, with 11 bases between the two ends. CDR3 size: 11 residues. As DNA, the CDR3 is TGCAGCGTTGTCACAGGGTACGGCTACACCTTC. Residues: CSVVTGYGYTF.

V is TRBV5-1 and J is TRBJ1-4; D might be TRBD1 (5 bases). V was shortened by 1 base and J by 7 bases, with 17 bases between the two germline ends. This CDR3 spans 16 amino acids. Germline CDR1 and CDR2: SGHRS and YFSETQ. CDR3 bases: TGCGCCAGCAGCTTGACCGGGACCCACGGGGGTGAAAAACTGTTTTTT. Residues: CASSLTGTHGGEKLFF.

V gene TRBV25-1 combines with J gene TRBJ1-5; D call uncertain. The CDR3 length is 14 residues. Germline lookup yields CDR1 MGHDK and CDR2 SYGVNS. Trimming pared 3 bases from V and 2 bases from J, leaving 8 bases between. The CDR3 protein is CASSDRQGNQPQHF. The CDR3, as DNA: TGTGCCAGCAGTGATAGGCAGGGCAATCAGCCCCAGCATTTT.

CDR3 loop: CASRSPGNTIYF. CDR3 DNA sequence: TGTGCCAGCAGAAGCCCGGGGAACACCATATATTTT. This rearrangement joins TRBV27 to TRBJ1-3; no definite D call. CDR1 MNHEY and CDR2 SMNVEV come from the germline V gene (reference sequence). V was shortened by 6 bases and J by 7 bases, with 10 bases between the two germline ends. The CDR3 contains 12 residues.

This clone has only a few counts. This chain joins TRBV10-3 and TRBJ1-3; tentatively, D is TRBD1 (5 bases). From germline, CDR1 is ENHRY and CDR2 SYGVKD. V was shortened by 6 bases and J by 0 bases, with 6 bases between the two germline ends. The CDR3 extends over 13 amino acids. The CDR3 DNA is TGTGCCATCAGCCAGGGCTCTGGAAACACCATATATTTT. Protein sequence: CAISQGSGNTIYF.

V usage is TRBV3-1 (or the pseudogene TRBV3-2) and J usage is TRBJ1-2; TRBD1 matches 8 bases. The germline V gene encodes CDR1 LGHDT and CDR2 YNNKEL (reference sequence). There are 13 residues in the CDR3. The J segment lost 5 bases and the V segment lost 6 bases, leaving 5 bases of the junction unmatched. The CDR3 DNA reads as TGTGCCAGCAGGCCTACAGGGGGATATGGCTACACCTTC. Amino acid sequence: CASRPTGGYGYTF.

The CDR3 DNA is TGTGCCAGCAGCCCGATCGGGGGGAAAGGGAATGAGCAGTTCTTC. This codes for CASSPIGGKGNEQFF. The V gene is TRBV7-9, the J gene TRBJ2-1; the match to TRBD2 covers 7 bases. After removal of 5 bases from V and 7 bases from J, the junction contained 11 bases not matched to a gene. This CDR3 is 15 amino acids long. Germline CDR1 reads SEHNR; CDR2 reads FQNEAQ (reference sequence).

The rearrangement joins TRBV4-3 to TRBJ1-5, with 9 bases fitting TRBD1. With V trimmed by 3 bases and J by 6 bases, 15 bases remained unmatched. The germline V gene encodes CDR1 LGHNA and CDR2 YSLEER. The CDR3 loop spans 18 amino acids. The CDR3 loop is CASSQAPLGTGRIQPQHF. As DNA, the CDR3 is TGCGCCAGCAGCCAGGCCCCCTTAGGGACAGGGAGGATTCAGCCCCAGCATTTT.

The CDR3 DNA sequence: TGTGCCAGCAGCTTTAATTCGAACACCGGGGAGCTGTTTTTT. Its translation is CASSFNSNTGELFF. The chain is built from TRBV11-2 and TRBJ2-2; D gene uncertain. The CDR3 is made up of 14 amino acids. Germline V gene lookup returns CDR1 SGHAT and CDR2 FQNNGV. V lost 3 bases and J lost 0, with 5 bases in between.

The chain combines TRBV18 with TRBJ1-4, with a weak D call TRBD1 (6 bases). Germline CDR1 and CDR2: KGHSH and LQKENI. The CDR3 consists of 15 residues. V dropped 3 bases and J dropped 8 bases, with 16 bases sitting between them. The CDR3 loop is CASSPVGGLSEKLFF. CDR3 DNA: TGTGCCAGCTCACCCGTCGGGGGGCTTAGCGAAAAACTGTTTTTT.

The V and J genes are TRBV7-9 and TRBJ2-4; 8 bases agree with TRBD1. The germline V gene encodes CDR1 SEHNR and CDR2 FQNEAQ (reference sequence). The CDR3 length is 15 residues. J was trimmed by 3 bases and V by 5 bases; bases with no gene match: 6. The CDR3 sequence is CASSPRGLDKNIQYF. The CDR3 DNA sequence: TGTGCCAGCAGCCCCAGGGGGCTTGACAAAAACATTCAGTACTTC.

This clone was seen a handful of times. The sample carries other DNA sequences with the same CDR3. In nucleotides, the CDR3 is TGTGCCAGCAGCTCATACACTGAAGCTTTCTTT. This codes for CASSSYTEAFF. This chain uses TRBV5-4 with TRBJ1-1, with unresolved D. Germline V CDR1 and CDR2: SGHNT, YYREEE (reference sequence). V was trimmed by 3 bases and J by 3 bases, leaving 3 bases between them. CDR3 length equals 11 residues.

The rearrangement joins TRBV19 to TRBJ1-2; maybe TRBD1 (6 bases). Germline lookup yields CDR1 LNHDA and CDR2 SQIVND (reference sequence). The CDR3 sequence is 13 residues long. The V gene lost 4 bases and the J gene lost 6 bases, with 12 bases spanning the gap. The CDR3 nucleotides are TGTGCCAGTAGTAAGATACAGGGAGATGGCTACACCTTC. Translated, it gives CASSKIQGDGYTF.

V usage is TRBV7-6 and J usage is TRBJ2-7, with a weak D call TRBD1 (5 bases). Germline V CDR1 and CDR2: SGHVS, FNYEAQ. The CDR3 has 15 residues. V lost 1 base to trimming and J lost 5 bases, with 15 bases between them. In DNA, the CDR3 is TGTGCCAGCAGCTTAGGGGGTGTAGGGGTCAACGAGCAGTACTTC. It codes for CASSLGGVGVNEQYF.